The clone carrying this T cell receptor (beta chain) showed up just a few times. What it recognizes is unknown. This entry is derived from a study of vaccination and CD4 T cells after COVID-19. Treatment of the sample: approximately nine-day PBMC culture with coronavirus spike peptide pools or control peptides (ViraFEST assay). CD4+ T cells that had been cultured provided DNA sequenced with the Oncomine TCR Beta short-read assay. MiXCR was run by TCRdb on the PCR reads, yielding one entry per CDR3 protein. The profile shows 12,000 or so distinct CDR3 sequences, around 46% of them singletons. Trimming took off 3 bases at V and 4 bases at J, with 9 bases between the two ends. In germline, CDR1 is WNHNN, CDR2 SYGVQD (reference sequence). The CDR3 has 13 amino acids.

The sequenced sample was CD4+ T cells from blood, cultured in vitro. The gene calls are TRBV10-1 and TRBJ1-1, with D unclear. The receptor's source is a human donor who had recovered from COVID-19. CDR3 sequence reads: CASSEQPGTEAFF. The CDR3, as DNA: TGCGCCAGCAGTGAACAGCCCGGCACTGAAGCTTTCTTT.